This T cell receptor beta chain was recovered during a study of control samples from healthy donors and cancer patients. Using immunoSEQ multiplex PCR, the repertoire was profiled, and TCRdb retains in-frame clones only, with some absent. The data show approximately 85,000 clones, with approximately 88% seen just once and approximately 7.6% held by the top ten. Germline V gene data show CDR1 as WSHSY and CDR2 as SAAADI. Trimming shortened V by 0 bases and J by 0 bases, and 21 bases separated the two germline ends. The CDR3 runs to 20 residues. The chain recombines TRBV10-2 with TRBJ1-3; weak D call: TRBD1 (6 bases). Sequencing was performed on blood. The receptor's source is an older woman in good health. The CDR3 nucleotides are TGCGCCAGCAGTGAGTCATATGGTTTGGGGGGCGAGAACTCTGGAAACACCATATATTTT. Its translation: CASSESYGLGGENSGNTIYF.